This is a list of T cell receptor beta chains from one sample in a study of blood T cell repertoires in COVID-19. Clones were read by immunoSEQ multiplex PCR, and TCRdb kept only the in-frame ones, dropping some. This table holds roughly 340,000 clones, 80% to 90% found once. Sequencing was done on a sample of PBMCs or T cells enriched from blood (not recorded which). These receptors were collected from a man aged 40-49 years in a cohort exposed to, infected with or recovered from COVID-19 (not recorded which). CDR3s include the opening cysteine and the closing phenylalanine or tryptophan. Each record gives: J gene, V gene, clone size, D gene, CDR3 DNA, CDR3 protein. A D gene is named only where the DNA matches it firmly. A row's size may be missing; if present it is once, few, many or a size class.

J: TRBJ2-1; V: TRBV5-1; size: .; D: TRBD2; DNA: TGCGCCAGCAGCTTGAGGCCTAGCGGGAATCCCAGGAATGAGCAGTTCTTC; CDR3: CASSLRPSGNPRNEQFF
J: TRBJ2-3; V: TRBV7-6; size: .; D: TRBD2; DNA: TGTGCCAGCAGCTTATACCCCCCGGGAGGTAGCACAGATACGCAGTATTTT; CDR3: CASSLYPPGGSTDTQYF
J: TRBJ2-4; V: TRBV6-2/TRBV6-3; size: .; D: TRBD2; DNA: TGTGCCAGCAGTTACGAGGCGGGGGTCAAAAACATTCAGTACTTC; CDR3: CASSYEAGVKNIQYF
J: TRBJ2-2; V: TRBV7-3; size: .; D: .; DNA: TGTGCCAGCAGCCCGACGGGTACCGCTTCCACCGGGGAGCTGTTTTTT; CDR3: CASSPTGTASTGELFF
J: TRBJ2-2; V: TRBV5-4; size: .; D: TRBD2; DNA: TGTGCCAGCAGCCGCTTGACTAGCGGGGCGAACACCGGGGAGCTGTTTTTT; CDR3: CASSRLTSGANTGELFF
J: TRBJ1-4; V: TRBV6-5; size: .; D: TRBD1; DNA: TGTGCCAGCAGTCCTACAGGGGGTGAAAAACTGTTTTTT; CDR3: CASSPTGGEKLFF
J: TRBJ1-5; V: TRBV19; size: .; D: TRBD1; DNA: TGTGCCAGTAGTGGCCGGGACAGTCACTACATAGTGGGCAATCAGCCCCAGCATTTT; CDR3: CASSGRDSHYIVGNQPQHF
J: TRBJ2-1; V: TRBV19; size: .; D: TRBD1; DNA: TGTGCCAGTAGAGGGACAGGGGGCTACTACAATGAGCAGTTCTTC; CDR3: CASRGTGGYYNEQFF
J: TRBJ2-6; V: TRBV3-1/TRBV3-2; size: .; D: .; DNA: TGTGCCAGCAGCCTCCTCTCTGGGGCCAACGTCCTGACTTTC; CDR3: CASSLLSGANVLTF
J: TRBJ1-1; V: TRBV6-5; size: .; D: .; DNA: TGTGCCAGCAGTACGATACAGGGTTCTACTGAAGCTTTCTTT; CDR3: CASSTIQGSTEAFF
J: TRBJ2-1; V: TRBV7-2; size: .; D: TRBD2; DNA: TGTGCCAGCAGCTCACTAGCGGGAGTGGGTGAGCAGTTCTTC; CDR3: CASSSLAGVGEQFF
J: TRBJ1-4; V: TRBV4-1; size: .; D: .; DNA: TGCGCCAGCAGCCAAGACGTTACAACTAATGAAAAACTGTTTTTT; CDR3: CASSQDVTTNEKLFF
J: TRBJ1-4; V: TRBV5-1; size: .; D: TRBD1; DNA: TGCGCCAGCAGCACCCAACAGGGGACTAATGAAAAACTGTTTTTT; CDR3: CASSTQQGTNEKLFF
J: TRBJ2-5; V: TRBV7-2; size: .; D: TRBD2; DNA: TGTGCCAGCAGCCCCGGACTAGCGAGAGAGACCCAGTACTTC; CDR3: CASSPGLARETQYF
J: TRBJ2-6; V: TRBV3-1/TRBV3-2; size: few; D: .; DNA: TGTGCCAGCAGCCAAGGTTTTGGCGGGGCTGGGGCCAACGTCCTGACTTTC; CDR3: CASSQGFGGAGANVLTF
J: TRBJ1-5; V: TRBV19; size: once; D: .; DNA: TGTGCCAGTAGTGTGACCGGACAGCCTAGCAATCAGCCCCAGCATTTT; CDR3: CASSVTGQPSNQPQHF
J: TRBJ2-1; V: TRBV2; size: .; D: TRBD2; DNA: TGTGCCAGCAGTGAAGGGGCGGGAGGAACCTACAATGAGCAGTTCTTC; CDR3: CASSEGAGGTYNEQFF
J: TRBJ2-6; V: TRBV25-1; size: .; D: .; DNA: TGTGCCAGCAGTGAATCCTCGGGATTCTCTGGGGCCAACGTCCTGACTTTC; CDR3: CASSESSGFSGANVLTF
J: TRBJ1-4; V: TRBV25-1; size: once; D: TRBD1; DNA: TGTGCCAGCAGTGGAATGGGACAGAATAAACTGTTTTTT; CDR3: CASSGMGQNKLFF
J: TRBJ2-5; V: TRBV5-8; size: .; D: .; DNA: TGTGCCAGCAGGAAGGGACTTGGAAGGGTAGAGACCCAGTACTTC; CDR3: CASRKGLGRVETQYF
J: TRBJ1-2; V: TRBV5-4; size: .; D: .; DNA: TGTGCCAGCAGCTTGGGGTCTTTGGGGCCTAACTATGGCTACACCTTC; CDR3: CASSLGSLGPNYGYTF
J: TRBJ1-2; V: TRBV4-1; size: .; D: .; DNA: TGCGCCAGCAGCCAACAGGGTGACTATGGCTACACCTTC; CDR3: CASSQQGDYGYTF